The 28 T cell receptor beta chains listed next were all sequenced from one sample in a study of blood T cell repertoires in COVID-19. Profiled with immunoSEQ multiplex PCR; TCRdb holds only in-frame clones, not every one. This sample has hundreds of thousands of clones, with around 88% found just once. Sequencing was done on a sample of peripheral blood. The origin of the receptors is a woman aged 30 to 39 who had recovered from COVID-19.

The genes are TRBV2 and TRBJ1-5; weak D call: TRBD1 (6 bases). The CDR3 is 14 amino acids. CDR1 SNHLY and CDR2 FYNNEI come from the germline V gene. V was pared by 4 bases and J by 11 bases, with 18 bases between. This CDR3 is CASSGEGRGLAQHF. The CDR3 DNA follows: TGTGCCAGCAGTGGAGAGGGCAGGGGCCTGGCCCAGCATTTT.

The rearrangement joins TRBV9 to TRBJ1-2, with 11 bases identical to TRBD1. Per germline, CDR1 SGDLS and CDR2 YYNGEE. The CDR3 is 17 residues long. Trimming took 2 bases from V and 0 from J; bases not matched to a gene: 6. CDR3 region: CASSVSGQGGANYGYTF. Here the CDR3 DNA reads TGTGCCAGCAGCGTGTCGGGACAGGGGGGAGCTAACTATGGCTACACCTTC.

Here the CDR3 reads CASLSPGDYGYTF. DNA for the CDR3: TGTGCCAGCCTCTCCCCGGGGGATTATGGCTACACCTTC. V and J are TRBV28 and TRBJ1-2, with D tentatively TRBD1 (5 bases). The CDR3 spans 13 residues. V was pared by 8 bases and J by 5 bases, with 15 bases between. Germline V CDR1 and CDR2: MDHEN, SYDVKM.

This chain connects TRBV9 to TRBJ2-5, with TRBD2 as a possible D gene (5 bases). The CDR3 is 16 residues long. Germline V gene sequence: CDR1 SGDLS, CDR2 YYNGEE. V was shortened by 4 bases and J by 4 bases, with 20 bases between the two germline ends. Here the CDR3 DNA reads TGTGCCAGCAGCCCCCCCGGCGGGCGGGTCGGAGAGACCCAGTACTTC. Protein: CASSPPGGRVGETQYF.

In this sample, this clone turned up once. The chain employs TRBV7-2 and TRBJ1-2, with 7 bases fitting TRBD1. V lost 3 bases and J lost 0; bases outside the gene matches: 1. In germline, CDR1 is SGHTA, CDR2 FQGNSA. CDR3 length: 14 residues. CDR3 sequence (DNA): TGTGCCAGCAGCTTCGGGACAGCTAACTATGGCTACACCTTC. Residues: CASSFGTANYGYTF.

Only a few counts were recorded for this clone. This chain joins TRBV3-1 (or the pseudogene TRBV3-2) and TRBJ2-5; TRBD2 is a possible D gene (6 bases). Germline values: CDR1 LGHDT, CDR2 YNNKEL (reference sequence). V was cut by 3 bases and J by 5 bases, with 16 bases left in between. CDR3 length equals 15 residues. Written as DNA, the CDR3 is TGTGCCAGCAGCCACGAGGGAGGCGGGGTGGAGACCCAGTACTTC. Its translation is CASSHEGGGVETQYF.

The rearrangement joins TRBV12-3 or TRBV12-4 to TRBJ2-2, with D perhaps TRBD2 (5 bases). The V gene lost 6 bases and the J gene lost 1 base, with 6 bases spanning the gap. The CDR3 is made up of 13 amino acids. Written as DNA, the CDR3 is TGTGCCAGCAGGAGCGGGAACACCGGGGAGCTGTTTTTT. This gives the protein CASRSGNTGELFF.

V usage is TRBV3-1 (or the pseudogene TRBV3-2) and J usage is TRBJ1-3, with a weak D call TRBD1 (5 bases). This CDR3 region has 15 residues. The ends were cut back, 5 bases at V and 1 base at J, with 12 bases in the middle. The germline CDR1 and CDR2 sequences are LGHDT and YNNKEL (reference sequence). CDR3 residues: CASSDSYKSGNTIYF. The CDR3 nucleotides read TGTGCCAGCAGCGACAGTTACAAGTCTGGAAACACCATATATTTT.

This clone was observed a single time. V usage is TRBV7-3 and J usage is TRBJ2-3, with 12 bases aligning to TRBD2. Germline CDR1 and CDR2: SGHTA and FQGTGA. Germline trimming cut 4 bases from V and 3 bases from J; bases unmatched to any gene: 5. The CDR3 is 16 amino acids. The CDR3 bases are TGTGCCAGCAGCTCCCTAGCGGGGGGGCTAACAGATACGCAGTATTTT. Its translation is CASSSLAGGLTDTQYF.

The rearrangement joins TRBV2 to TRBJ1-1; 8 bases map to TRBD1. V was pared by 6 bases and J by 5 bases, with 5 bases of the junction left unmatched. Per the germline V gene, CDR1 is SNHLY and CDR2 is FYNNEI. This CDR3 has 13 amino acids. DNA of the CDR3: TGTGCCAGCAGGGACAGGGAGGGGACTGAAGCTTTCTTT. Protein: CASRDREGTEAFF.

This clone was picked up a small number of times. The V call is TRBV19, the J call TRBJ1-5; D uncertain. Trimming cost V 2 bases and J 5 bases, with 7 bases left between them. This CDR3 spans 13 amino acids. The V gene's germline CDR1 is LNHDA and CDR2 SQIVND (reference sequence). CDR3 loop: CASSILADQPQHF. CDR3 DNA sequence: TGTGCCAGTAGTATATTGGCAGATCAGCCCCAGCATTTT.

The chain couples TRBV10-3 to TRBJ1-5, with 9 bases aligning to TRBD1. V lost 5 bases, J lost 5 bases, and 7 bases stayed unmatched. This CDR3 is 15 amino acids long. The germline V gene encodes CDR1 ENHRY and CDR2 SYGVKD. For the CDR3, the DNA is TGTGCCATCAGTCCCGGGACAGGGACTGATCAGCCCCAGCATTTT. Protein sequence: CAISPGTGTDQPQHF.

V is TRBV2 and J is TRBJ2-4; TRBD1 matches 7 bases. The J segment lost 2 bases and the V segment lost 4 bases, leaving 5 bases of the junction unmatched. CDR3 length: 15 residues. Germline-derived CDR1 and CDR2 are SNHLY and FYNNEI. CDR3 nucleotides: TGTGCCAGCAGTGGGACAGGAGCTACCAAAAACATTCAGTACTTC. This gives the protein CASSGTGATKNIQYF.

The chain employs TRBV11-2 and TRBJ2-1, with TRBD2 matching 10 bases. The CDR3 spans 16 residues. J lost 2 bases, V lost 2 bases, and 3 bases had no gene match. The germline CDR1 and CDR2 sequences are SGHAT and FQNNGV. CDR3 in DNA: TGTGCCAGCAGCTTAAAGCGGGGGGGCCCCTACAATGAGCAGTTCTTC. Translated, it gives CASSLKRGGPYNEQFF.

V gene TRBV19 combines with J gene TRBJ2-2; the D is unclear. This CDR3 contains 14 residues. V was pared by 0 bases and J by 5 bases, with 7 bases between. The germline gives CDR1 LNHDA, CDR2 SQIVND (reference sequence). In nucleotides, the CDR3 is TGTGCCAGTAGTATAGAGAGTCTTACCGGGGAGCTGTTTTTT. It translates to CASSIESLTGELFF.

The V gene is TRBV19, the J gene TRBJ1-4; possible D gene TRBD1, 6 bases. This CDR3 comprises 14 residues. Germline-derived CDR1 and CDR2 are LNHDA and SQIVND (reference sequence). Trimming pared 6 bases from V and 5 bases from J, leaving 13 bases between. CDR3 DNA sequence: TGTGCCAGTAGGCCGGGACACGGAAATGAAAAACTGTTTTTT. It yields the protein CASRPGHGNEKLFF.

The V call is TRBV10-3, the J call TRBJ2-1; 14 positions match TRBD2. CDR3 length equals 16 residues. Germline CDR1 reads ENHRY; CDR2 reads SYGVKD. J gave up 7 bases and V 4 bases, and 6 bases lay outside the gene matches. The CDR3 bases are TGTGCCATCAGTGGGGGACTAGCGGGGGTTGTAAATGAGCAGTTCTTC. This sequence encodes CAISGGLAGVVNEQFF.

Only one count was recorded for this clone. The chain carries TRBV30 and TRBJ2-5; 10 nucleotides match TRBD2. This CDR3 comprises 15 residues. Germline V lookup: CDR1 GTSNPN, CDR2 SVGIG (reference sequence). V trimming: 2 bases; J trimming: 5 bases; junction bases outside the gene matches: 8. The CDR3: CAWSYSGGAGETQYF. The DNA for the CDR3 is TGTGCCTGGAGTTACAGCGGGGGGGCCGGGGAGACCCAGTACTTC. Looking up the rest from reference TRBV30 and TRBJ2-5 gives the full variable domain: SQTIHQWPATLVQPVGSPLSLECTVEGTSNPNLYWYRQAAGRGLQLLFYSVGIGQISSEVPQNLSASRPQDRQFILSSKKLLLSDSGFYLCAWSYSGGAGETQYFGPGTRLLVL.

The chain carries TRBV4-3 and TRBJ2-3, with D hard to call. Germline CDR1 reads LGHNA; CDR2 reads YSLEER. This CDR3 is built from 15 residues. Deletions cut 1 base from V and 7 bases from J, with 15 bases between. As DNA, the CDR3 is TGCGCCAGCAGCCAAGCCTCAGTCCTTTCCCATACGCAGTATTTT. Its translation: CASSQASVLSHTQYF.

The chain couples TRBV19 to TRBJ1-1; a weak D match, TRBD1 (6 bases). Germline V gene lookup returns CDR1 LNHDA and CDR2 SQIVND (reference sequence). V was trimmed by 5 bases and J by 5 bases, leaving 15 bases between them. The length of the CDR3 is 14 residues. CDR3 loop: CASSLGRGRTEAFF. Here the CDR3 DNA reads TGTGCCAGTAGTTTGGGCAGGGGAAGGACTGAAGCTTTCTTT.

The rearrangement links TRBV20-1 to TRBJ2-1; TRBD1 might be the D (5 bases). There are 14 residues in the CDR3. Trimming pared 3 bases from V and 8 bases from J, leaving 17 bases between. CDR1 and CDR2 from the germline V gene are DFQATT and SNEGSKA (reference sequence). Here the CDR3 reads CSASMQGGWDEQFF. The CDR3, as DNA: TGCAGTGCTAGTATGCAGGGTGGTTGGGATGAGCAGTTCTTC.

This clone is medium-sized. V gene TRBV7-9 combines with J gene TRBJ2-3, with no clear D. The V gene lost 7 bases and the J gene lost 6 bases, with 17 bases spanning the gap. Germline V gene lookup returns CDR1 SEHNR and CDR2 FQNEAQ (reference sequence). This CDR3 contains 14 residues. CDR3 residues: CASTDTEQMDTQYF. CDR3 nucleotides: TGTGCCAGCACTGACACGGAACAGATGGATACGCAGTATTTT.

V usage is TRBV5-3 and J usage is TRBJ2-2; 8 bases match TRBD1. TRBV5-3 is identified as an open reading frame with a role that is uncertain. The CDR3 contains 21 residues. Losses at the gene ends were 2 bases for V and 0 bases for J; bases not matched to a gene: 18. DNA for the CDR3: TGTGCCAGAAGCTTAAATTCCCGGGACAGGCTGCCTATAGCGAACACCGGGGAGCTGTTTTTT. It is translated as CARSLNSRDRLPIANTGELFF.

This rearrangement joins TRBV7-2 to TRBJ1-1; 9 nucleotides match TRBD1. Germline CDR1 and CDR2: SGHTA and FQGNSA. This CDR3 is 13 amino acids long. Unmatched junction bases numbered 3, after V lost 6 bases and J lost 4 bases. Written as DNA, the CDR3 is TGTGCCAGCAGACGGACAGGGGCCACTGAAGCTTTCTTT. Protein product: CASRRTGATEAFF.

The V call is TRBV7-6, the J call TRBJ2-3; D not resolved. CDR1 and CDR2 (germline): SGHVS, FNYEAQ. V was cut by 5 bases and J by 5 bases, with 8 bases left in between. The CDR3 is 12 residues long. This chain's CDR3 is CASSPPLDTQYF. CDR3 nucleotides: TGTGCCAGCAGCCCCCCTTTAGATACGCAGTATTTT. The variable domain in full, with the rest retrieved from reference TRBV7-6 and TRBJ2-3, is GAGVSQSPRYKVTKRGQDVALRCDPISGHVSLYWYRQALGQGPEFLTYFNYEAQQDKSGLPNDRFSAERPEGSISTLTIQRTEQRDSAMYRCASSPPLDTQYFGPGTRLTVL.

The CDR3 sequence: CASSSGDRGRDEQFF. CDR3 nucleotides: TGTGCCAGCTCCTCCGGGGACAGGGGGCGCGATGAGCAGTTCTTC. V gene TRBV2 combines with J gene TRBJ2-1; TRBD1 agrees at 12 bases. The germline V gene has CDR1 SNHLY and CDR2 FYNNEI. The V gene end was trimmed by 8 bases and the J gene end by 8 bases; junction bases not matched to a gene: 10. This CDR3 has 15 amino acids.

CDR3 in DNA: TGCGCCAGCAGCGCGACCCTAGCGGGGGGGCCAATTAACACCGGGGAGCTGTTTTTT. Translated, it gives CASSATLAGGPINTGELFF. This sequence joins TRBV5-1 and TRBJ2-2, with 12 bases aligning to TRBD2. Germline CDR1 and CDR2: SGHRS and YFSETQ. The J segment lost 2 bases and the V segment lost 4 bases, leaving 12 bases of the junction unmatched. The CDR3 extends over 19 amino acids.

The chain uses TRBV4-2 and TRBJ1-4, with D possibly TRBD1 on 6 matching bases. This CDR3 comprises 16 residues. The V and J ends lost 4 bases and 5 bases respectively, with 17 bases between them. Germline V gene data show CDR1 as LGHNA and CDR2 as YNFKEQ. This CDR3 reads CASSLAKTGRNEKLFF. As DNA, the CDR3 is TGTGCCAGCAGCCTCGCGAAGACAGGCAGAAATGAAAAACTGTTTTTT.